Below are 14 T cell receptor beta chains sequenced from a single sample in a study of blood T cell repertoires in COVID-19. Clones were read by immunoSEQ multiplex PCR, and TCRdb kept only the in-frame ones, dropping some. The sample contains about 220,000 clones, 90% of which appear only once. Sequencing was performed on PBMCs or T cells enriched from blood (not recorded which). Receptor source: a man aged 30 to 39 who had been exposed to COVID-19.

J is TRBJ1-1 and V is TRBV6-5; D unclear. CDR3 length: 14 residues. V was trimmed by 2 bases and J by 6 bases, leaving 13 bases between them. CDR1 and CDR2 (germline): MNHEY, SVGAGI. The CDR3 coding sequence is TGTGCCAGCAGTTACGACCGGGGAAGGGCTGAAGCTTTCTTT. It yields the protein CASSYDRGRAEAFF.

This chain links TRBV11-2 with TRBJ1-2; 8 bases agree with TRBD1. Per the germline V gene, CDR1 is SGHAT and CDR2 is FQNNGV. The CDR3 is 15 amino acids. The junction had 5 bases not matched to a gene; V was cut back by 4 bases and J by 1 base. In DNA, the CDR3 is TGTGCCAGCAGCTCTCGACAGGGGAATAACTATGGCTACACCTTC. Protein: CASSSRQGNNYGYTF.

The chain couples TRBV29-1 to TRBJ1-6; TRBD1 agrees at 9 bases. V shed 5 bases, J shed 8 bases, and the junction held 10 bases outside the gene matches. The V gene's germline CDR1 is SQVTM and CDR2 ANQGSEA. The CDR3 is made up of 15 amino acids. CDR3 sequence: CSVRPGTGKDSPLHF. Here the CDR3 DNA reads TGCAGCGTTCGTCCCGGGACAGGGAAGGATTCACCCCTCCACTTT.

V gene TRBV7-2 combines with J gene TRBJ2-7; 7 nucleotides match TRBD2. CDR1 and CDR2 (germline): SGHTA, FQGNSA. This CDR3 region has 14 residues. Trimming removed 4 bases from V and 1 base from J; junction bases left unmatched: 4. The CDR3 coding sequence is TGTGCCAGCAGCTCGGGGCGGGGGTCCTACGAGCAGTACTTC. Amino acid sequence: CASSSGRGSYEQYF. Complete variable domain (other parts from reference TRBV7-2 and TRBJ2-7): GAGVSQSPSNKVTEKGKDVELRCDPISGHTALYWYRQSLGQGLEFLIYFQGNSAPDKSGLPSDRFSAERTGGSVSTLTIQRTQQEDSAVYLCASSSGRGSYEQYFGPGTRLTVT.

The genes are TRBV7-9 and TRBJ2-7; TRBD1 is a possible D gene (6 bases). With 1 base removed from V and 5 bases from J, the gap between germline ends came to 18 bases. This CDR3 region has 16 residues. From germline, CDR1 is SEHNR and CDR2 FQNEAQ (reference sequence). CDR3 in DNA: TGTGCCAGCAGCTTAGGTCGAACAGGGCATAAGGACGAGCAGTACTTC. This codes for CASSLGRTGHKDEQYF. The whole variable domain, filled in from reference TRBV7-9 and TRBJ2-7, reads DTGVSQNPRHKITKRGQNVTFRCDPISEHNRLYWYRQTLGQGPEFLTYFQNEAQLEKSRLLSDRFSAERPKGSFSTLEIQRTEQGDSAMYLCASSLGRTGHKDEQYFGPGTRLTVT.

The J gene is TRBJ2-3, the V gene TRBV7-9, with 10 bases identical to TRBD2. This CDR3 is built from 19 residues. The germline V gene has CDR1 SEHNR and CDR2 FQNEAQ (reference sequence). With V trimmed by 0 bases and J by 2 bases, 11 bases remained unmatched. The CDR3 here is CASSLAGSGGKNNTDTQYF. Here the CDR3 DNA reads TGTGCCAGCAGCTTAGCGGGTAGCGGGGGGAAGAACAACACAGATACGCAGTATTTT.

This chain joins TRBV2 and TRBJ1-2, with D hard to call. V dropped 5 bases and J dropped 0 bases, with 7 bases sitting between them. Germline CDR1 SNHLY, CDR2 FYNNEI. The CDR3 consists of 13 residues. CDR3 DNA sequence: TGTGCCAGCAGTAACTCGCCTAACTATGGCTACACCTTC. Translating it yields CASSNSPNYGYTF.

The CDR3 region has the DNA TGTGCCAGCAGCGTGGCGGGGCCAGCGGATACGCAGTATTTT. This encodes CASSVAGPADTQYF. The gene calls are TRBV4-2 and TRBJ2-3, with D perhaps TRBD2 (6 bases). Looked up from germline, CDR1 is LGHNA and CDR2 is YNFKEQ. The CDR3 runs 14 residues. V lost 5 bases, J lost 6 bases, and 15 bases lay in between.

The rearrangement links TRBV5-6 to TRBJ1-1; TRBD1 matches 9 bases. Germline CDR1 reads SGHDT; CDR2 reads YYEEEE. With 0 bases clipped from V and 3 bases from J, the junction kept 3 bases outside the gene matches. The CDR3 consists of 15 residues. The CDR3 region is CASSLDGTGYTEAFF. In DNA form, the CDR3 reads TGTGCCAGCAGCTTGGACGGGACAGGGTACACTGAAGCTTTCTTT.

J is TRBJ2-5 and V is TRBV7-2; a possible D gene is TRBD1 (5 bases). This CDR3 has 15 residues. Per germline, CDR1 SGHTA and CDR2 FQGNSA. V shed 6 bases and J shed 5 bases, with 19 bases lying between them. The CDR3 loop is CASSYQAGAGETQYF. The CDR3 DNA reads TGTGCCAGCAGTTATCAGGCTGGGGCTGGGGAGACCCAGTACTTC.

The V and J genes are TRBV9 and TRBJ1-4, with TRBD1 identical over 7 bases. Germline V gene data show CDR1 as SGDLS and CDR2 as YYNGEE. This CDR3 is 14 amino acids long. J was trimmed by 8 bases and V by 0 bases; bases with no gene match: 4. For the CDR3, the DNA is TGTGCCAGCAGCGTAGCTGCAGGGGGGGAAAAACTGTTTTTT. It codes for CASSVAAGGEKLFF.

V usage is TRBV4-1 and J usage is TRBJ1-4; 7 positions match TRBD1. The germline V gene has CDR1 MGHRA and CDR2 YSYEKL. V was clipped by 1 base and J by 7 bases; unmatched bases: 15. This CDR3 spans 18 amino acids. The CDR3 here is CASSQVFGRQGGGEKLFF. For the CDR3, the DNA is TGCGCCAGCAGCCAAGTTTTCGGGCGTCAGGGGGGAGGTGAAAAACTGTTTTTT.

The genes are TRBV4-1 and TRBJ2-2; 8 nucleotides match TRBD1. Germline CDR1 MGHRA, CDR2 YSYEKL. Trimming took 2 bases from V and 3 from J; bases not matched to a gene: 8. This CDR3 contains 17 residues. The CDR3 here is CASSQNPTGAYTGELFF. The DNA of the CDR3 is TGCGCCAGCAGCCAAAACCCGACAGGGGCCTACACCGGGGAGCTGTTTTTT.

The chain combines TRBV27 with TRBJ2-3, with D possibly being TRBD2 (5 bases). With 2 bases removed from V and 6 bases from J, the gap between germline ends came to 9 bases. Germline V gives CDR1 MNHEY, CDR2 SMNVEV (reference sequence). The CDR3 spans 13 residues. The CDR3 bases are TGTGCCAGCAGTTTAAGCGGTTTCGATACGCAGTATTTT. Its protein is CASSLSGFDTQYF.